The entry below gives a single TCR beta chain sequence along with its context. Its antigen is unidentified. Germline V lookup: CDR1 SGHTA, CDR2 FQGNSA. The CDR3 loop spans 15 amino acids. V lost 6 bases and J lost 7, with 16 bases in between. The sample belongs to a study of beta chain features in type 1 diabetes. Expressed TCRB transcripts were sequenced because the entire RNA isolate underwent reverse transcription. Mean read depth for naive, central memory and regulatory T cell samples was 3 million to 4.5 million reads. Method: immunoSEQ multiplex PCR; TCRdb's copy keeps in-frame clones and lacks some. This sample has hundreds of thousands of clones; roughly an eighth occur once, and the top ten carry 0.035% to 0.045%. Findings and limits, study-wide: Shortening of TCRB CDR3s, moderate but significant, appeared in all four CD4+ subsets of Type 1 diabetes patients. Researchers caution that PCR might favor shorter templates, equally among patients and controls.

This sequence joins TRBV7-2 and TRBJ1-6; a weak D match, TRBD1 (6 bases). This sequence originates from a man aged 18 to 29 with type 1 diabetes. The sample was naive CD4+ T cells from blood. For the CDR3, the DNA is TGTGCCAGCAGTCCCATGTCAGGGGACAATTCACCCCTCCACTTT. Its protein is CASSPMSGDNSPLHF.